The 7 T cell receptor beta chains below all came from one sample that was sequenced in a study of identical twins. TCRdb fed the 5' RACE reads into MiXCR, producing one record per CDR3 protein. The sample lists about 200,000 distinct CDR3 sequences, roughly a tenth seen once, with 9% to 10% in the top ten. Sequenced material: memory T cells sorted from blood. These receptors all come from a man aged 50-59 years in good health.

Ten or more counts support this clonotype. The chain employs TRBV5-1 and TRBJ1-5, with D unresolved. Trimming left V 0 bases short and J 2 bases short, with 6 bases between. CDR3 size: 14 residues. Germline values: CDR1 SGHRS, CDR2 YFSETQ. The CDR3 is CASSLAGGNQPQHF. The CDR3 bases are TGCGCCAGCAGCTTGGCTGGGGGCAATCAGCCCCAGCATTTT.

The J gene is TRBJ2-1, the V gene TRBV20-1; D may be TRBD1 (5 bases). Looked up from germline, CDR1 is DFQATT and CDR2 is SNEGSKA (reference sequence). The CDR3 has 14 amino acids. Trimming removed 0 bases at V and 7 bases at J, with 13 bases between. CDR3 residues: CSARDFREWNEQFF. The CDR3 DNA reads as TGCAGTGCTAGAGATTTCAGGGAATGGAATGAGCAGTTCTTC.

The rearrangement links TRBV5-1 to TRBJ1-3; tentative D call: TRBD1 (6 bases). Germline V gene lookup returns CDR1 SGHRS and CDR2 YFSETQ. The CDR3 extends over 16 amino acids. Trimming left V 0 bases short and J 0 bases short, with 10 bases between. CDR3 in amino acids: CASSLGGQRSGNTIYF. DNA of the CDR3: TGCGCCAGCAGCTTGGGAGGACAGCGCTCTGGAAACACCATATATTTT. The variable domain in full, with the rest retrieved from reference TRBV5-1 and TRBJ1-3, is KAGVTQTPRYLIKTRGQQVTLSCSPISGHRSVSWYQQTPGQGLQFLFEYFSETQRNKGNFPGRFSGRQFSNSRSEMNVSTLELGDSALYLCASSLGGQRSGNTIYFGEGSWLTVV.

The sample holds many counts of this clonotype. The chain combines TRBV27 with TRBJ2-1, with 10 bases that match TRBD2. The CDR3 runs to 18 residues. Germline CDR1 MNHEY, CDR2 SMNVEV (reference sequence). V lost 1 base and J lost 0; bases outside the gene matches: 6. This CDR3 is CASSLYSGGQYSYNEQFF. The CDR3 DNA is TGTGCCAGCAGTTTATATAGCGGGGGGCAGTACTCCTACAATGAGCAGTTCTTC.

This clonotype occurred many times. The gene calls are TRBV6-5 and TRBJ1-1; no clear D. CDR1 is MNHEY, CDR2 SVGAGI, per germline. Between the trimmed V and J ends, which lost 3 bases and 7 bases, there was a span of 12 bases. The CDR3 runs to 13 residues. CDR3 DNA sequence: TGTGCCAGCAGTTATCTTGAAGGGCATGAAGCTTTCTTT. The encoded protein is CASSYLEGHEAFF.

The gene calls are TRBV20-1 and TRBJ2-1; a weak D match, TRBD2 (6 bases). Germline CDR1 reads DFQATT; CDR2 reads SNEGSKA (reference sequence). Between the trimmed V and J ends, which lost 7 bases and 5 bases, there was a span of 12 bases. The CDR3 spans 12 residues. The CDR3 spells CSGGGIDNEQFF. CDR3 nucleotide sequence: TGCAGTGGAGGAGGGATTGACAATGAGCAGTTCTTC.

The rearrangement uses TRBV7-2 and TRBJ2-7; tentative D call: TRBD2 (5 bases). The CDR3 spans 15 residues. V was clipped by 1 base and J by 7 bases, with 17 bases between them. In germline, CDR1 is SGHTA, CDR2 FQGNSA. This CDR3 reads CASSLVTSSRGEQYF. CDR3 in DNA: TGTGCCAGCAGCTTAGTAACTTCCTCCCGAGGGGAGCAGTACTTC.